The 18 T cell receptor beta chains listed next were all sequenced from one sample in a study of vaccination effects on CD4 cells after COVID-19. The table came from immunoSEQ multiplex PCR; TCRdb's copy has only in-frame clones and leaves some out. The data contain some 31,000 clones, roughly four fifths of them seen just once; the ten biggest clones take up 5% to 7.5%. Culture proceeded for nine to ten days, and CD4+ T cells were then isolated. The person's infection with SARS-CoV-2, confirmed by PCR, took place between March and December 2020. Each participant received a vaccine that was either BNT162b2 or mRNA-1273, given as two doses. These receptors lack a known antigen. The material sequenced was CD4+ T cells from PBMCs cultured without peptide, taken after COVID-19 vaccination. Every receptor here comes from a human donor who had a prior SARS-CoV-2 infection.

V usage is TRBV5-1 and J usage is TRBJ2-3; no clear D gene. The V and J ends lost 0 bases and 5 bases respectively, with 19 bases between them. CDR1 and CDR2 from the germline V gene are SGHRS and YFSETQ. The CDR3 has 17 residues. The CDR3 loop reads CASSLGPRVGSEDTQYF. The CDR3 coding sequence is TGCGCCAGCAGCTTGGGCCCCCGGGTAGGTTCGGAAGATACGCAGTATTTT.

This clone has a handful of counts. This sequence joins TRBV4-2 and TRBJ1-4; D gene ambiguous. Germline CDR1 is LGHNA and CDR2 is YNFKEQ. Trimming left V 0 bases short and J 5 bases short, with 7 bases between. The CDR3 extends over 14 amino acids. The CDR3, as DNA: TGTGCCAGCAGCCAAGATGAAGGGAATGAAAAACTGTTTTTT. Amino acids: CASSQDEGNEKLFF.

The chain employs TRBV20-1 and TRBJ2-1; either TRBD1 or TRBD2 may fit D (6 bases each). Germline CDR1 DFQATT, CDR2 SNEGSKA (reference sequence). The CDR3 is 15 amino acids. V was trimmed by 3 bases and J by 0 bases, leaving 12 bases between them. CDR3 bases: TGCAGTGCTAGTGGGGGGCTTGGCTCCTACAATGAGCAGTTCTTC. This encodes CSASGGLGSYNEQFF.

The chain joins TRBV5-1 to TRBJ2-3; 10 bases match TRBD2. The CDR3 length is 16 residues. CDR1 and CDR2 (germline): SGHRS, YFSETQ. V lost 3 bases and J lost 4; bases outside the gene matches: 8. This chain's CDR3 is CASSSEREGLSDTQYF. CDR3 bases: TGCGCCAGCAGCTCGGAGCGGGAGGGCCTATCAGATACGCAGTATTTT.

This clone was recorded once. The chain combines TRBV19 with TRBJ1-4; D gene ambiguous. Germline V lookup: CDR1 LNHDA, CDR2 SQIVND (reference sequence). V gave up 0 bases and J gave up 8 bases, with 10 bases separating them. This CDR3 is built from 14 residues. The CDR3 DNA reads TGTGCCAGTAGTATAGATGGACGATCGGAAAAACTGTTTTTT. Protein product: CASSIDGRSEKLFF.

The chain carries TRBV28 and TRBJ2-2; D is ambiguous. The CDR3 is 12 residues long. Looked up from germline, CDR1 is MDHEN and CDR2 is SYDVKM. Trimming stripped 3 bases from V and 9 bases from J, with 8 bases between. CDR3: CASSFPGRELFF. The CDR3, as DNA: TGTGCCAGCAGTTTTCCCGGCAGGGAGCTGTTTTTT.

V usage is TRBV29-1 and J usage is TRBJ2-5; D tentatively reads TRBD1 or TRBD2 (5 bases each). This CDR3 spans 13 amino acids. V gave up 6 bases and J gave up 4 bases, with 15 bases separating them. Germline values: CDR1 SQVTM, CDR2 ANQGSEA. CDR3 nucleotide sequence: TGCAGCGTATCCGGGACCATCGGAGAGACCCAGTACTTC. Translation: CSVSGTIGETQYF.

The chain has TRBV18 and TRBJ1-1; no reliable D call. Trimming left V 4 bases short and J 6 bases short, with 12 bases between. The CDR3 has 13 residues. Germline-derived CDR1 and CDR2 are KGHSH and LQKENI. Here the CDR3 reads CASSRNRGPEAFF. CDR3 nucleotides: TGTGCCAGCTCACGAAACAGAGGACCTGAAGCTTTCTTT.

The chain has TRBV11-2 and TRBJ2-1; D may correspond to TRBD1 or TRBD2 (6 bases each). V was cut by 0 bases and J by 9 bases, with 9 bases left in between. The CDR3 length is 13 residues. Germline V gene data show CDR1 as SGHAT and CDR2 as FQNNGV. The CDR3 protein is CASSLDWGAEQFF. CDR3 bases: TGTGCCAGCAGCTTAGACTGGGGGGCTGAGCAGTTCTTC.

This clone was picked up one time. V usage is TRBV7-2 and J usage is TRBJ1-2; TRBD1 is a possible D gene (6 bases). Germline values: CDR1 SGHTA, CDR2 FQGNSA. The CDR3 totals 14 residues. The ends were cut back, 3 bases at V and 5 bases at J, with 13 bases in the middle. CDR3 protein: CASSLDSQGYGYTF. CDR3 bases: TGTGCCAGCAGCTTGGACAGCCAAGGGTATGGCTACACCTTC.

The rearrangement uses TRBV2 and TRBJ1-4, with D tentatively TRBD1 (6 bases). CDR3 size: 17 residues. The V and J ends lost 0 bases and 1 base respectively, with 12 bases between them. CDR1 is SNHLY, CDR2 FYNNEI, per germline. DNA of the CDR3: TGTGCCAGCAGTGAAGCTTCCCACAGGGTAACTAATGAAAAACTGTTTTTT. The encoded protein is CASSEASHRVTNEKLFF.

The chain combines TRBV6-5 with TRBJ1-1; 8 positions match TRBD1. The germline gives CDR1 MNHEY, CDR2 SVGAGI. With V trimmed by 6 bases and J by 0 bases, 3 bases remained unmatched. The CDR3 sequence is 14 residues long. The CDR3 reads CASRVRGLNTEAFF. The CDR3 DNA is TGTGCCAGCAGGGTCAGGGGGCTGAACACTGAAGCTTTCTTT.

The V call is TRBV5-1, the J call TRBJ2-5; 8 bases match TRBD1. The CDR3 contains 15 residues. Germline loops: CDR1 SGHRS, CDR2 YFSETQ. J gave up 5 bases and V 1 base, and 7 bases lay outside the gene matches. DNA of the CDR3: TGCGCCAGCAGCTTGTACGGGACAGGAGAGGAGACCCAGTACTTC. This translates into CASSLYGTGEETQYF.

CDR3 amino acids: CASSDGQGDQPQHF. The DNA of the CDR3 is TGTGCCAGCAGCGATGGACAGGGTGATCAGCCCCAGCATTTT. The chain couples TRBV5-8 to TRBJ1-5; 8 nucleotides align to TRBD1. Germline V gives CDR1 SGHTS, CDR2 YDEGEE. J gave up 5 bases and V 4 bases, and 5 bases lay outside the gene matches. The CDR3 consists of 14 residues. Based on the CDR3 plus reference TRBV5-8 and TRBJ1-5, the full variable domain is EAGVTQSPTHLIKTRGQQATLRCSPISGHTSVYWYQQALGLGLQFLLWYDEGEERNRGNFPPRFSGRQFPNYSSELNVNALELEDSALYLCASSDGQGDQPQHFGDGTRLSIL.

The chain links TRBV5-4 to TRBJ1-2; possible D gene TRBD1, 5 bases. Germline CDR1 is SGHNT and CDR2 is YYREEE (reference sequence). The CDR3 spans 16 residues. V was shortened by 0 bases and J by 7 bases, with 19 bases between the two germline ends. CDR3 amino acids: CASSLVRRQGVSGYTF. The CDR3 DNA sequence: TGTGCCAGCAGCTTGGTAAGGCGCCAGGGCGTCTCTGGCTACACCTTC.

This clone was recorded a few times. This rearrangement joins TRBV5-6 to TRBJ2-7; D might be TRBD2 (6 bases). This CDR3 comprises 15 residues. Germline loops: CDR1 SGHDT, CDR2 YYEEEE. V dropped 1 base and J dropped 2 bases, with 13 bases sitting between them. The CDR3 DNA is TGTGCCAGCAGCTTGTTTCGTCGGGAGACCTACGAGCAGTACTTC. Protein sequence: CASSLFRRETYEQYF.

The chain couples TRBV6-2 or TRBV6-3 to TRBJ1-1; D is perhaps TRBD1 (6 bases). V was pared by 5 bases and J by 5 bases, with 15 bases between. The CDR3 is 14 residues long. Germline-derived CDR1 and CDR2 are MNHEY and SVGEGT. The CDR3 sequence: CASSTEGGRTEAFF. The CDR3, as DNA: TGTGCCAGCAGTACGGAGGGGGGGCGGACTGAAGCTTTCTTT.

This rearrangement joins TRBV6-1 to TRBJ2-7; TRBD2 agrees at 10 bases. J was trimmed by 5 bases and V by 0 bases; bases with no gene match: 4. The length of the CDR3 is 15 residues. Germline V gene sequence: CDR1 MNHNS, CDR2 SASEGT. The CDR3 nucleotides read TGTGCCAGCAGTGAAGCCCCGGGACTAGCGAACGAGCAGTACTTC. It yields the protein CASSEAPGLANEQYF.